The entry that follows covers one T cell receptor (beta chain) sequence. Its antigen remains unknown. UMIs were included in TCR beta cDNA generated by 5'RACE template switching. TCRdb re-called the 5' RACE reads and gives one entry per CDR3 protein, without DNA. The table for this sample gives roughly 160,000 distinct CDR3 sequences. This sample was included in a study of T cells expressing NK-cell markers. On the study more broadly: Sorted CD3+CD56-NKG2C+, CD3+CD56+NKG2C+ and CD3+CD56+NKG2C- T cells supplied the TCR beta repertoires. Seven sequenced donors out of eight were HCMV-seropositive, one seronegative. Study-wide results and limits: A few donors likewise had their CD3+CD56-NKG2C+ fraction led by these clonotypes.

Germline V CDR1 and CDR2: SNHLY, FYNNEI. The CDR3 spans 18 residues. The sequenced sample consisted of blood T cells: a sorted CD56 or NKG2C T cell subset, CD4+ or CD8+ T cells, or bulk PBMC T cells (not recorded which). The chain combines TRBV2 with TRBJ2-6; TCRdb designates TRBD1, a call that cannot be tested without DNA. The TCR was taken from a woman between 18 and 70 years old in good health. This CDR3 is CASSDALGQGAGANVLTF.